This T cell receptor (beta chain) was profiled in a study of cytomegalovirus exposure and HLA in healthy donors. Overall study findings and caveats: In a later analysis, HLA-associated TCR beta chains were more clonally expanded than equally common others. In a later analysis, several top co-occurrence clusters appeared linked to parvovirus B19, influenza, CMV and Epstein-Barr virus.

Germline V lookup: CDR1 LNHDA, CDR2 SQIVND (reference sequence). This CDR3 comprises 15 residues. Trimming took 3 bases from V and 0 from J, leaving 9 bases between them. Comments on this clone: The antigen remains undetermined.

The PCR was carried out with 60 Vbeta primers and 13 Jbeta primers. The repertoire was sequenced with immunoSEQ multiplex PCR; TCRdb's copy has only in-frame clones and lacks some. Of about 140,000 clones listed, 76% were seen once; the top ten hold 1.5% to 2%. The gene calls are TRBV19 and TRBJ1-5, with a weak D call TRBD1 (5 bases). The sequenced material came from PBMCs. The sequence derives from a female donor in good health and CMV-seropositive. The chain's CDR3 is CASSIKQASNQPQHF. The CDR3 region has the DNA TGTGCCAGTAGTATTAAACAGGCTAGCAATCAGCCCCAGCATTTT. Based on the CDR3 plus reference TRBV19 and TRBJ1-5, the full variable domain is DGGITQSPKYLFRKEGQNVTLSCEQNLNHDAMYWYRQDPGQGLRLIYYSQIVNDFQKGDIAEGYSVSREKKESFPLTVTSAQKNPTAFYLCASSIKQASNQPQHFGDGTRLSIL.